This T cell receptor beta chain was obtained from a study of beta chain features in type 1 diabetes. The germline CDR1 and CDR2 sequences are SGHVS and FNYEAQ. The CDR3 runs 15 residues. V dropped 1 base and J dropped 2 bases, with 9 bases sitting between them. About this clone itself: Its specificity is not known.

Expressed TCRB transcripts were sequenced because the entire RNA isolate underwent reverse transcription. Produced via immunoSEQ multiplex PCR; TCRdb's table is partial and in-frame only. Of approximately 46,000 clones in the sample, around 45% were seen once. General study points: The study found moderately but significantly shorter TCRB CDR3s in all four CD4+ subsets of Type 1 diabetes patients.

This chain uses TRBV7-6 with TRBJ2-1; tentatively, D is TRBD1 (6 bases). The sample was stem cell memory CD4+ T cells from blood. The receptor comes from a man aged 30-40 years with type 1 diabetes. CDR3 DNA: TGTGCCAGCAGCTTAGGGCAGGGGACCTACAATGAGCAGTTCTTC. Translating gives CASSLGQGTYNEQFF.